This T cell receptor beta chain was recovered during a study of blood T cell repertoires in COVID-19. Losses at the gene ends were 5 bases for V and 2 bases for J; bases not matched to a gene: 7. Germline V gene lookup returns CDR1 MNHEY and CDR2 SVGEGT. This CDR3 contains 15 residues. Measured with immunoSEQ multiplex PCR; TCRdb has only the in-frame clones, and not every one. The repertoire has 70,000 to 100,000 clones, 90% to 95% of them found once; the top ten carry more than 1.5%. Sequenced sample: peripheral blood. This receptor was identified in a man between 60 and 75 years old with acute or convalescent COVID-19. The rearrangement links TRBV6-2 or TRBV6-3 to TRBJ2-7; 9 nucleotides match TRBD1. CDR3: CASSLFGTGPYEQYF. CDR3 nucleotide sequence: TGTGCCAGCAGTCTTTTCGGGACAGGGCCCTACGAGCAGTACTTC.